This is a list of T cell receptor beta chains from one sample in a study of cytomegalovirus exposure and HLA in healthy donors. The protocol was immunoSEQ multiplex PCR, while the TCRdb copy is restricted to in-frame clones and leaves out a portion. In the table there are about 190,000 clones, roughly four fifths of which are singletons. Sequencing used PBMCs. All receptors come from a woman younger than 30 in good health and CMV-seropositive. The CDR3 runs from the conserved cysteine through the conserved F or W. A D gene is named only where the DNA matches it firmly. Clone size is shown for a subset of rows, as once, few, many or a class of expanded clone.

v_call,clone_size,d_call,j_call,cdr3_aa,cdr3_nt
TRBV5-1,NA,NA,TRBJ1-6,CASSLEGQGNSPLHF,TGCGCCAGCAGCTTGGAAGGGCAGGGTAATTCACCCCTCCACTTT
TRBV5-6,NA,TRBD1,TRBJ2-5,CASSSRQGIETQYF,TGTGCCAGCAGCTCAAGACAGGGGATAGAGACCCAGTACTTC
TRBV19,few,NA,TRBJ1-5,CASQTRNQPQHF,TGTGCCAGCCAGACACGAAATCAGCCCCAGCATTTT
TRBV7-8,once,NA,TRBJ2-1,CASSPRRQGWNEQFF,TGTGCCAGCAGCCCACGAAGGCAGGGGTGGAATGAGCAGTTCTTC
TRBV7-2,NA,NA,TRBJ1-1,CASSLAGGKTEAFF,TGTGCCAGCAGCTTAGCAGGAGGGAAAACTGAAGCTTTCTTT
TRBV14,once,NA,TRBJ1-1,CASSQDLGEDTEAFF,TGTGCCAGCAGCCAAGATCTGGGTGAGGACACTGAAGCTTTCTTT
TRBV15,NA,NA,TRBJ1-4,CATSREGRSTTNEKLFF,TGTGCCACCAGCAGAGAGGGCAGGTCCACAACTAATGAAAAACTGTTTTTT
TRBV7-9,NA,NA,TRBJ1-2,CASSPGYNYGYTF,TGTGCCAGCAGCCCCGGGTACAACTATGGCTACACCTTC
TRBV6-1,many,TRBD1,TRBJ1-1,CASSEADRAEAFF,TGTGCCAGCAGTGAAGCGGACAGGGCTGAGGCTTTCTTT
TRBV9,NA,TRBD1,TRBJ1-1,CASSPGVTGENTEAFF,TGTGCCAGCAGCCCCGGCGTCACAGGGGAGAACACTGAAGCTTTCTTT
TRBV6-1,once,NA,TRBJ2-3,CASLSPGSDTQYF,TGTGCCAGCCTTAGTCCAGGGTCAGATACGCAGTATTTT
TRBV7-2,few,NA,TRBJ2-5,CASSASGGPEETQYF,TGTGCCAGCAGCGCCAGCGGAGGGCCCGAGGAGACCCAGTACTTC
TRBV6-1,NA,NA,TRBJ1-6,CASRELQGGNSPLHF,TGTGCCAGCAGGGAACTACAGGGTGGCAATTCACCCCTCCACTTT
TRBV19,few,TRBD2,TRBJ2-5,CASSLPSLAGVPGAQYF,TGTGCCAGTAGTTTGCCTTCACTAGCGGGGGTACCAGGGGCCCAGTACTTC
TRBV28,NA,NA,TRBJ1-5,CASARLPNQPQHF,TGTGCCAGCGCCAGGCTCCCCAATCAGCCCCAGCATTTT
TRBV7-3,once,TRBD2,TRBJ2-2,CASSLTLAGALTGELFF,TGTGCCAGCAGCTTAACGTTAGCGGGGGCCCTAACCGGGGAGCTGTTTTTT
TRBV9,NA,NA,TRBJ1-2,CASSGPDGYTF,TGTGCCAGCAGCGGGCCAGATGGCTACACCTTC
TRBV30,few,NA,TRBJ1-4,CAWGTGTTNEKLFF,TGTGCCTGGGGCACAGGGACAACTAATGAAAAACTGTTTTTT
TRBV5-5,NA,NA,TRBJ2-1,CASTLGGAVTNEQFF,TGTGCCAGCACCCTCGGGGGAGCGGTTACTAATGAGCAGTTCTTC
TRBV6-4,few,NA,TRBJ2-2,CASSDSYQGNTGELFF,TGTGCCAGCAGTGACTCTTATCAGGGTAACACCGGGGAGCTGTTTTTT
TRBV6-1,few,TRBD1,TRBJ2-5,CASSEGAGQGAGETQYF,TGTGCCAGCAGTGAAGGGGCGGGGCAGGGGGCAGGGGAGACCCAGTACTTC
TRBV2,NA,TRBD2,TRBJ2-3,CASPRGVAGTSTDTQYF,TGTGCCAGCCCGAGGGGAGTAGCGGGGACTAGCACAGATACGCAGTATTTT
TRBV6-1,NA,NA,TRBJ1-4,CASSLRTETVKLFF,TGTGCCAGCAGTCTTCGGACAGAGACGGTAAAACTGTTTTTT
TRBV6-4,NA,NA,TRBJ1-1,CASSVGGSAEAFF,TGTGCCAGCAGTGTCGGTGGAAGCGCTGAAGCTTTCTTT
TRBV7-9,NA,TRBD2,TRBJ2-5,CASSYSGEEQETQYF,TGTGCCAGCAGCTACAGCGGGGAGGAACAAGAGACCCAGTACTTC
TRBV5-1,NA,NA,TRBJ2-7,CASSSPQGRPYEQYF,TGCGCCAGCAGCTCTCCGCAGGGAAGGCCTTACGAGCAGTACTTC
TRBV18,NA,NA,TRBJ2-1,CASSPYSGDASEQFF,TGTGCCAGCTCACCATACTCCGGGGATGCTAGTGAGCAGTTCTTC
TRBV2,NA,NA,TRBJ1-2,CASSALTANYGYTF,TGTGCCAGCAGTGCCCTAACCGCTAACTATGGCTACACCTTC
TRBV4-2,NA,TRBD1,TRBJ1-4,CASSRGQGEEKLFF,TGTGCCAGCAGCCGGGGACAGGGGGAAGAAAAACTGTTTTTT
TRBV2,NA,TRBD2,TRBJ2-5,CASSEALRRGGWETQYF,TGTGCCAGCAGTGAAGCGCTTCGGCGGGGGGGCTGGGAGACCCAGTACTTC
TRBV4-1,once,NA,TRBJ2-3,CASSQEKGWGTSTDTQYF,TGCGCCAGCAGCCAGGAAAAAGGGTGGGGGACTAGCACAGATACGCAGTATTTT
TRBV15,NA,TRBD1,TRBJ1-2,CATSLIPGQGPYGYTF,TGTGCCACCAGCTTGATACCGGGACAGGGGCCCTATGGCTACACCTTC
TRBV30,NA,NA,TRBJ1-6,CAWETGNSPLHF,TGTGCCTGGGAAACGGGGAACTCACCCCTCCACTTT